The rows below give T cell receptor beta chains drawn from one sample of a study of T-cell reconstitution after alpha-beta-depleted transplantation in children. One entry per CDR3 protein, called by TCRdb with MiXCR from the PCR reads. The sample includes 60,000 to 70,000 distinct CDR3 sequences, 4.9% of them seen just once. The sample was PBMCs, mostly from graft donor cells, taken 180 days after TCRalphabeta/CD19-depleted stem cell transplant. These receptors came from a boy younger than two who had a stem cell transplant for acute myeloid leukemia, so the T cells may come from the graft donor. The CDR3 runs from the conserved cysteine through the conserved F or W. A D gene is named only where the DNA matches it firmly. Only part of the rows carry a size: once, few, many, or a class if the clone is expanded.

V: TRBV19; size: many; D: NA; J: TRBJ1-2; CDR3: CASSSGAGAGNYGYTF; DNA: TGTGCCAGTAGTAGTGGTGCCGGGGCCGGCAACTATGGCTACACCTTC
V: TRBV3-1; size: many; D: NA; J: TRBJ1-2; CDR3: CASSHGGGYTF; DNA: TGTGCCAGCAGCCACGGAGGGGGCTACACCTTC
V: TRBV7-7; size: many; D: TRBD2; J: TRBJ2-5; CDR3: CASSPGTSGGARETQYF; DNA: TGTGCCAGCAGCCCAGGGACTAGCGGGGGGGCGCGGGAGACCCAGTACTTC
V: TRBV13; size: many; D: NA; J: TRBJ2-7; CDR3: CASSLYGREEGEQYF; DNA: TGTGCCAGCAGCTTATACGGACGGGAAGAAGGAGAGCAGTACTTC
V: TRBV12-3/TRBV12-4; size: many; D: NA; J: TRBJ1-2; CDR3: CASSLGGVYGYTF; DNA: TGTGCCAGCAGCCTCGGTGGGGTCTATGGCTACACCTTC
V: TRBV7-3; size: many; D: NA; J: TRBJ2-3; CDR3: CASSLWFTDTQYF; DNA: TGTGCCAGCAGCTTATGGTTCACAGATACGCAGTATTTT
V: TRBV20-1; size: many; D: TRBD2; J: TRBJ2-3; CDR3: CSARMGLVTLPTQYF; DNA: TGCAGTGCTAGAATGGGACTAGTCACCCTTCCTACGCAGTATTTT
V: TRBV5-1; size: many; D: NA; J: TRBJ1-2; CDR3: CASSLASTRNYGYTF; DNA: TGCGCCAGCAGCTTGGCCAGTACAAGGAACTATGGCTACACCTTC
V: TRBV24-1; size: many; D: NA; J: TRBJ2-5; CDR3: CATSDSLGMYQETQYF; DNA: TGTGCCACCAGTGATTCTCTCGGGATGTACCAAGAGACCCAGTACTTC
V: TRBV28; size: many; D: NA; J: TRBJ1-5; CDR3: CASSLGNQPQHF; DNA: TGTGCCAGCAGTTTGGGCAATCAGCCCCAGCATTTT
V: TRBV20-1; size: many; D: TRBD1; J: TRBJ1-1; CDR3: CSASSGGSEAFF; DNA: TGCAGTGCTAGTTCAGGGGGCTCAGAAGCTTTCTTT
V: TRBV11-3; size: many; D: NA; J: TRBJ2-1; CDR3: CASSRRSSYNEQFF; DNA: TGTGCCAGCAGCCGACGGTCCTCCTACAATGAGCAGTTCTTC
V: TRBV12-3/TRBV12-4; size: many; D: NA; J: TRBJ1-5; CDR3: CASSSRGYSNQPQHF; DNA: TGTGCCAGCAGTTCGAGGGGTTACTCCAATCAGCCCCAGCATTTT
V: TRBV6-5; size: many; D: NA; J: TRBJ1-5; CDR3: CASSRSYSNQPQHF; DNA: TGTGCCAGCAGTAGGTCCTACAGCAATCAGCCCCAGCATTTT
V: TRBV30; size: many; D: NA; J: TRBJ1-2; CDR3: CAWSQGNYGYTF; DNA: TGTGCCTGGAGTCAGGGAAACTATGGCTACACCTTC
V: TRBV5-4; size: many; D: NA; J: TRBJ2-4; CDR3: CASSPPGAKNIQYF; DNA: TGTGCCAGCAGTCCCCCGGGAGCCAAAAACATTCAGTACTTC
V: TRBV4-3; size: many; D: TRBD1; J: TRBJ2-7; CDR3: CASSQDFVGGFEQYF; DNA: TGCGCCAGCAGCCAAGATTTTGTAGGGGGCTTCGAGCAGTACTTC
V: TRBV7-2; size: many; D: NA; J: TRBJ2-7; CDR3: CASSLPGSYEQYF; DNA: TGTGCCAGCAGCCTCCCGGGGTCCTACGAGCAGTACTTC
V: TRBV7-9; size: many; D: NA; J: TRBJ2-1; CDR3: CASSLGSGYYNEQFF; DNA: TGTGCCAGCAGCTTAGGAAGCGGGTACTACAATGAGCAGTTCTTC
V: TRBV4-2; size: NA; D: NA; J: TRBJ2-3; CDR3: CAMSPGLADSEQYF; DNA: TGTGCCATGAGCCCCGGGCTCGCGGATTCTGAGCAGTATTTT
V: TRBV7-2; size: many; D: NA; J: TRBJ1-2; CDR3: CASSPGQLSYGYTF; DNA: TGTGCCAGCAGCCCAGGACAGCTGAGCTATGGCTACACCTTC
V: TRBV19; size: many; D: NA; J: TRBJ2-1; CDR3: CASSINVRLSNEQFF; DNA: TGTGCCAGTAGTATCAACGTGCGGTTGTCCAATGAGCAGTTCTTC
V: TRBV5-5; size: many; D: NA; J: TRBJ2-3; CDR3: CASSSARTAGTDTQYF; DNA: TGTGCCAGCAGCTCGGCCAGGACAGCCGGCACAGATACGCAGTATTTT
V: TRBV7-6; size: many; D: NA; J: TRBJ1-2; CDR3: CASSLARDYGYTF; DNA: TGTGCCAGCAGCTTGGCAAGGGACTATGGCTACACCTTC
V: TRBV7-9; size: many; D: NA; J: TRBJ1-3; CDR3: CASSFEWVPSGNTIYF; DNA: TGTGCCAGCAGCTTCGAATGGGTGCCCTCTGGAAACACCATATATTTT
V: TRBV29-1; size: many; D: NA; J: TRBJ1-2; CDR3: CSVGGRPNGYTF; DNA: TGCAGCGTTGGAGGCCGACCTAATGGCTACACCTTC
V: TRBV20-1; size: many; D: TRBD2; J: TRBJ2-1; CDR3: CSVLTTSGVRDEQFF; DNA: TGCAGTGTTCTAACGACTAGCGGGGTTAGAGATGAGCAGTTCTTC
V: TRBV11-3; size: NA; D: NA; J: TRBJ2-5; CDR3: CASSHRDQHTWYF; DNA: TGTGCCAGCAGCCACCGGGACCAGCATACCTGGTACTTC
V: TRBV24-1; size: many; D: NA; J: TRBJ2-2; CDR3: CATSDYRETGELFF; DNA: TGTGCCACCAGTGATTACAGGGAGACCGGGGAGCTGTTTTTT
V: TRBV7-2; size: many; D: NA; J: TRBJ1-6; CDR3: CASSLAFSPLHF; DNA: TGTGCCAGCAGCTTAGCCTTTTCACCCCTCCACTTT
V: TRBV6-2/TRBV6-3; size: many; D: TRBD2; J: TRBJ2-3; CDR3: CASSYRVGLAPDTQYF; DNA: TGTGCCAGCAGCTACAGAGTGGGACTAGCACCAGATACGCAGTATTTT
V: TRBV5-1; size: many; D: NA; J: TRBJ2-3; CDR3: CASSLAGSGSTDTQYF; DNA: TGCGCCAGCAGCTTGGCAGGTAGCGGCAGCACAGATACGCAGTATTTT
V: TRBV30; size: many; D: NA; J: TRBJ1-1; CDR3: CAWSAGDTEAFF; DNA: TGTGCCTGGAGTGCGGGAGACACTGAAGCTTTCTTT
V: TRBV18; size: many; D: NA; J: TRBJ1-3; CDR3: CASSSPTATGNTIYF; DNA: TGTGCCAGCTCATCGCCGACGGCGACTGGAAACACCATATATTTT
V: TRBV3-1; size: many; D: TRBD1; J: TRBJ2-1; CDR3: CASSQDPDRANMFF; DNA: TGTGCCAGCAGCCAAGATCCGGACAGGGCGAACATGTTCTTC
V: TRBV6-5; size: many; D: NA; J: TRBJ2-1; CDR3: CASSSGTAVYNEQFF; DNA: TGTGCCAGCAGTTCGGGGACTGCGGTCTACAATGAGCAGTTCTTC
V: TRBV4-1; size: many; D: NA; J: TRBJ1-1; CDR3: CASSHDLLRARTEAFF; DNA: TGCGCCAGCAGCCACGACCTTCTGAGGGCGCGTACTGAAGCTTTCTTT
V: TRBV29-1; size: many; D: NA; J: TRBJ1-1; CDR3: CSVVALTVRTNTEAFF; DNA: TGCAGCGTTGTAGCCCTGACAGTCCGTACGAACACTGAAGCTTTCTTT
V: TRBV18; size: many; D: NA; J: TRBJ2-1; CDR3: CASSPRQGIYNEQFF; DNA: TGTGCCAGCTCACCACGGCAGGGGATATACAATGAGCAGTTCTTC